These T cell receptor beta chains were read from a single sample in a study of blood T cell repertoires in COVID-19. The data were produced by immunoSEQ multiplex PCR, yet TCRdb's version contains in-frame clones alone and is incomplete. The sample consists of about 220,000 clones, approximately 83% of them appearing once. Sequenced: PBMCs or T cells enriched from blood (not recorded which). These receptors all stem from a woman aged 45-59 years who had been exposed to COVID-19. Each CDR3 is given with its conserved first and last residue. A D gene is named only where the DNA matches it firmly.

J | V | D | DNA | CDR3
TRBJ2-3 | TRBV27 | - | TGTGCCAGCAGTTTAGGGGCAACTGAAACCTCGACGCAGTATTTT | CASSLGATETSTQYF
TRBJ2-7 | TRBV6-1 | TRBD1 | TGTGCCAGCAGTGAAGGACAACAGGGGGCCGCCAGCTTC | CASSEGQQGAASF
TRBJ1-1 | TRBV9 | - | TGTGCCAGCAGCGTAGGTGGACAGTTAAACACTGAAGCTTTCTTT | CASSVGGQLNTEAFF
TRBJ2-5 | TRBV2 | TRBD1 | TGTGCCAGCCTACAGGGGAGAGAGACCCAGTACTTC | CASLQGRETQYF
TRBJ2-5 | TRBV12-3/TRBV12-4 | - | TGTGCCAGCAGTTTAACGGGGACCCAGTACTTC | CASSLTGTQYF
TRBJ1-5 | TRBV6-5 | - | TGTGCCAGCAGCGGGTCAGGGTTGCAGCCCCAGCATTTT | CASSGSGLQPQHF
TRBJ2-5 | TRBV11-2 | - | TGTGCCAGCAGCTTTGGGGGGGAGACCCAGTACTTC | CASSFGGETQYF
TRBJ2-4 | TRBV3-1/TRBV3-2 | - | TGTGCCAGCAGCCTGTCCTCAGGAGGCATTCAGTACTTC | CASSLSSGGIQYF
TRBJ1-1 | TRBV9 | - | TGTGCCAGCAGCGGAATGGACAGCTACACTGAAGCTTTCTTT | CASSGMDSYTEAFF
TRBJ1-2 | TRBV6-2/TRBV6-3 | - | TGTGCCAGCAGTTACTCCGGGACGCGGGGTGGCTACACCTTC | CASSYSGTRGGYTF
TRBJ1-5 | TRBV9 | - | TGTGCCAGCAGCCGGGAGGGAGGCAATCAGCCCCAGCATTTT | CASSREGGNQPQHF
TRBJ2-7 | TRBV10-2 | TRBD1 | TGCGCCAGCAGCCGAGAAAGGGGGACAGGGAGGTACTTC | CASSRERGTGRYF
TRBJ2-1 | TRBV19 | TRBD2 | TGTGCCAGTAGTATGGGGAGGGGAAGGAATGAGCAGTTCTTC | CASSMGRGRNEQFF
TRBJ1-1 | TRBV7-9 | - | TGTGCCAGCAGCTTTCAGGGAGGCACTGAAGCTTTCTTT | CASSFQGGTEAFF
TRBJ1-3 | TRBV7-9 | - | TGTGCCAGCAGCAGAACTCCAGGGGCTGGAAACACCATATATTTT | CASSRTPGAGNTIYF